One sample yielded the 18 T cell receptor beta chains listed below, sequenced in a study of OX40 agonist ivuxolimab in advanced cancers. Sequenced by immunoSEQ multiplex PCR; TCRdb stores in-frame clones only, minus some. The sample lists roughly 55,000 clones, 70% to 80% occurring once. The material was CD4+ or CD8+ T cells sorted from blood, obtained in a trial of the OX40 agonist ivuxolimab. The receptor source for this set is an adult with an advanced solid tumor such as melanoma, head and neck, liver or kidney cancer.

The chain links TRBV6-5 to TRBJ2-7; no reliable D call. CDR3 length equals 14 residues. Germline V gives CDR1 MNHEY, CDR2 SVGAGI. V was shortened by 2 bases and J by 5 bases, with 13 bases between the two germline ends. The CDR3 DNA reads TGTGCCAGCAGTTACCCCCCCGGGTACCACGAGCAGTACTTC. Translated, it gives CASSYPPGYHEQYF.

The chain joins TRBV19 to TRBJ1-1; tentative D call: TRBD1 (5 bases). The V gene's germline CDR1 is LNHDA and CDR2 SQIVND (reference sequence). The V and J ends lost 9 bases and 4 bases respectively, with 18 bases between them. This CDR3 spans 14 amino acids. The CDR3 is CASDNTWRGTEAFF. CDR3 bases: TGTGCCAGCGACAATACATGGAGGGGCACTGAAGCTTTCTTT. Supplemented by reference TRBV19 and TRBJ1-1, the full variable domain reads DGGITQSPKYLFRKEGQNVTLSCEQNLNHDAMYWYRQDPGQGLRLIYYSQIVNDFQKGDIAEGYSVSREKKESFPLTVTSAQKNPTAFYLCASDNTWRGTEAFFGQGTRLTVV.

This chain joins TRBV21-1 and TRBJ2-6. TRBV21-1 is a pseudogene segment. This CDR3 contains 17 residues. The CDR3 nucleotides are TGTGCCAGCACCCTGTGGGGAAGTCCCTCTGGGGCCAACGTCCTGACTTTC. Amino acid sequence: CASTLWGSPSGANVLTF.

The chain combines TRBV28 with TRBJ1-6; D is perhaps TRBD1 (5 bases). The CDR3 length is 16 residues. CDR1 is MDHEN and CDR2 is SYDVKM in the germline V gene. V lost 4 bases to trimming and J lost 1 base, with 11 bases between them. The CDR3 is CASSSRDGSYNSPLHF. As DNA, the CDR3 is TGTGCCAGCAGTTCCCGGGACGGTTCCTATAATTCACCCCTCCACTTT.

This clone was found a few times. V and J are TRBV5-1 and TRBJ1-4; TRBD1 agrees at 9 bases. V was pared by 4 bases and J by 8 bases, with 6 bases of the junction left unmatched. The germline V gene encodes CDR1 SGHRS and CDR2 YFSETQ. The CDR3 has 14 amino acids. The CDR3 spells CASSQGQGLEKLFF. CDR3 DNA sequence: TGCGCCAGCAGCCAGGGACAGGGTCTGGAAAAACTGTTTTTT.

The V call is TRBV28, the J call TRBJ1-2; 8 nucleotides line up with TRBD1. The CDR3 is made up of 13 amino acids. V was clipped by 3 bases and J by 5 bases; unmatched bases: 2. Germline V gene lookup returns CDR1 MDHEN and CDR2 SYDVKM. CDR3 amino acids: CASSFGQGYGYTF. The CDR3 DNA is TGTGCCAGCAGTTTCGGACAGGGATATGGCTACACCTTC.

V and J are TRBV7-2 and TRBJ2-5; D uncertain. The V and J ends lost 3 bases and 4 bases respectively, with 12 bases between them. Germline CDR1 is SGHTA and CDR2 is FQGNSA. This CDR3 has 14 amino acids. The CDR3 reads CASSLAAYRETQYF. Written as DNA, the CDR3 is TGTGCCAGCAGCTTGGCCGCTTATCGAGAGACCCAGTACTTC.

V usage is TRBV7-2 and J usage is TRBJ2-1; D is undetermined. The germline V and J ends were trimmed by 6 bases and 1 base, with 13 bases remaining between them. There are 15 residues in the CDR3. Germline V gene lookup returns CDR1 SGHTA and CDR2 FQGNSA. CDR3 loop: CASRVDGSSYNEQFF. The CDR3 coding sequence is TGTGCCAGCAGAGTCGACGGCAGTTCCTACAATGAGCAGTTCTTC.

This clone has only a few counts. The chain couples TRBV5-6 to TRBJ1-2; tentative D call: TRBD1 (5 bases). The V gene lost 0 bases and the J gene lost 6 bases, with 12 bases spanning the gap. The CDR3 extends over 14 amino acids. Germline-derived CDR1 and CDR2 are SGHDT and YYEEEE. The CDR3 reads CASSLVGTPDGYTF. Here the CDR3 DNA reads TGTGCCAGCAGCTTGGTCGGGACGCCTGATGGCTACACCTTC.

This CDR3 reads CASSTDRGPRGTQYF. The CDR3, as DNA: TGTGCCAGCAGCACGGACAGGGGGCCCCGGGGTACGCAGTATTTT. The genes are TRBV5-6 and TRBJ2-3, with TRBD1 identical over 11 bases. Germline V gene data show CDR1 as SGHDT and CDR2 as YYEEEE. J lost 8 bases, V lost 4 bases, and 9 bases had no gene match. This CDR3 spans 15 amino acids.

This chain uses TRBV21-1 with TRBJ2-7; TRBD2 reflects the table's D call only, with no check against the DNA. TRBV21-1 is an annotated pseudogene. This CDR3 is built from 15 residues. The CDR3 sequence is CASSKGREAVDEQYF. DNA for the CDR3: TGTGCCAGCAGCAAAGGGAGGGAGGCGGTGGACGAGCAGTACTTC.

This clone was seen a handful of times. The rearrangement joins TRBV19 to TRBJ1-2; D perhaps matches TRBD1 (6 bases). This CDR3 is 15 amino acids long. CDR1 LNHDA and CDR2 SQIVND come from the germline V gene (reference sequence). The germline V and J ends were trimmed by 5 bases and 3 bases, with 16 bases remaining between them. CDR3 sequence (DNA): TGTGCCAGTAGTGCCCGGATGGACAGCTACTATGGCTACACCTTC. Amino acid sequence: CASSARMDSYYGYTF.

The chain links TRBV6-1 to TRBJ2-5, with D possibly TRBD2 on 5 matching bases. Looked up from germline, CDR1 is MNHNS and CDR2 is SASEGT. With 6 bases removed from V and 4 bases from J, the gap between germline ends came to 15 bases. The CDR3 extends over 14 amino acids. Written as DNA, the CDR3 is TGTGCCAGCAGGGGCTTCGGACTTGCAGAGACCCAGTACTTC. This gives the protein CASRGFGLAETQYF.

The genes are TRBV19 and TRBJ1-1, with D uncertain. The CDR3 contains 16 residues. V was trimmed by 0 bases and J by 2 bases, leaving 13 bases between them. CDR1 and CDR2 (germline): LNHDA, SQIVND (reference sequence). This CDR3 is CASSIDGRVFNTEAFF. The CDR3, as DNA: TGTGCCAGTAGTATAGACGGGCGGGTTTTCAACACTGAAGCTTTCTTT.

The rearrangement links TRBV7-9 to TRBJ1-5; D ambiguous. Trimming pared 1 base from V and 7 bases from J, leaving 8 bases between. CDR1 and CDR2 from the germline V gene are SEHNR and FQNEAQ (reference sequence). The CDR3 consists of 13 residues. The CDR3 reads CASSLDGRQPQHF. The CDR3 bases are TGTGCCAGCAGCTTAGACGGGAGGCAGCCCCAGCATTTT.

The chain joins TRBV9 to TRBJ1-6, with a possible D match to TRBD1 (6 bases). Germline V gene sequence: CDR1 SGDLS, CDR2 YYNGEE. V dropped 8 bases and J dropped 10 bases, with 16 bases sitting between them. This CDR3 spans 13 amino acids. CDR3 nucleotides: TGTGCCAGTAGCAGGGGTGAAGGGTCACCCCTCCACTTT. It translates to CASSRGEGSPLHF.

This sequence joins TRBV7-6 and TRBJ1-2; no reliable D call. Germline V gene lookup returns CDR1 SGHVS and CDR2 FNYEAQ. Trimming took off 5 bases at V and 4 bases at J, with 11 bases between the two ends. This CDR3 has 13 amino acids. CDR3 sequence: CASSGTGIYGYTF. Here the CDR3 DNA reads TGTGCCAGCAGCGGTACGGGGATCTATGGCTACACCTTC.

This chain connects TRBV27 to TRBJ1-4, with D tentatively TRBD1 (5 bases). The CDR3 runs 13 residues. V was pared by 3 bases and J by 13 bases, with 15 bases between. In germline, CDR1 is MNHEY, CDR2 SMNVEV (reference sequence). CDR3 amino acids: CASSFTGTRGLFF. The CDR3 nucleotides are TGTGCCAGCAGTTTTACCGGGACTAGGGGACTGTTTTTT.